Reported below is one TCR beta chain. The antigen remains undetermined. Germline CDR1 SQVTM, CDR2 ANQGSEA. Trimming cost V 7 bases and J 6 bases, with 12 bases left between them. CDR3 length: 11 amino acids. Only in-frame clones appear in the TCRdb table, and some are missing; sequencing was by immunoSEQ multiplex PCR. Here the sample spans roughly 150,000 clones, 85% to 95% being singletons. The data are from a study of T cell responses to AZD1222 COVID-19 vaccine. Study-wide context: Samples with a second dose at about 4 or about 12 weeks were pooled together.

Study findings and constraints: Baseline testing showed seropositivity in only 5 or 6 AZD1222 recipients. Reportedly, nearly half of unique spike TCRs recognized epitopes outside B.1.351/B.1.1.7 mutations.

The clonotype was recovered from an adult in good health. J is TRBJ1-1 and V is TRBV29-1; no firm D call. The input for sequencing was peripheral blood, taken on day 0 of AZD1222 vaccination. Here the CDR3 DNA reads TGCAGCGCCTCGGGCCGCCCTGAAGCTTTCTTT. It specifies CSASGRPEAFF.